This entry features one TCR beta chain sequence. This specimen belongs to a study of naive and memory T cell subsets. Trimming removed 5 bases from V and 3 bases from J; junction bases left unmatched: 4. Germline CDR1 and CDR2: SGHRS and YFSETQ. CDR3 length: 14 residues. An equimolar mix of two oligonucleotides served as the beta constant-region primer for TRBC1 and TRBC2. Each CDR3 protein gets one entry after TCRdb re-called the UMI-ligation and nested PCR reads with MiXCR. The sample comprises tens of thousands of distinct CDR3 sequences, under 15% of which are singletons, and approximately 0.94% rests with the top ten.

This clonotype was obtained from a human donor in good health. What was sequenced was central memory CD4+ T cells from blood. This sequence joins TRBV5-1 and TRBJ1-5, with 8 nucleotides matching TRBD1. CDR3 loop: CASRQTGDNQPQHF. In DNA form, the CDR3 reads TGCGCCAGCAGACAGACAGGGGACAATCAGCCCCAGCATTTT.